The clone carrying this T cell receptor (beta chain) has more than one count but fewer than ten. The data were obtained in a study of radiotherapy plus CTLA-4 blockade in lung cancer. The CDR3 runs to 15 residues. The germline gives CDR1 SEHNR, CDR2 FQNEAQ (reference sequence). V was shortened by 5 bases and J by 0 bases, with 13 bases between the two germline ends. The assay was immunoSEQ multiplex PCR, and TCRdb's table has in-frame clones only and misses some. The sample shows about 100,000 clones, roughly 80% of them seen only once. The V call is TRBV7-9, the J call TRBJ1-1; the D gene is possibly TRBD1 (5 bases). The clonotype was recovered from a human donor with non-small cell lung cancer who had stable disease on radiotherapy plus ipilimumab. Material: peripheral blood, obtained from a patient treated with radiotherapy plus ipilimumab. CDR3 amino acids: CASSPRGGLNTEAFF. CDR3 DNA: TGTGCCAGCAGCCCGCGGGGGGGACTGAACACTGAAGCTTTCTTT. The variable domain in full, with the rest retrieved from reference TRBV7-9 and TRBJ1-1, is DTGVSQNPRHKITKRGQNVTFRCDPISEHNRLYWYRQTLGQGPEFLTYFQNEAQLEKSRLLSDRFSAERPKGSFSTLEIQRTEQGDSAMYLCASSPRGGLNTEAFFGQGTRLTVV.